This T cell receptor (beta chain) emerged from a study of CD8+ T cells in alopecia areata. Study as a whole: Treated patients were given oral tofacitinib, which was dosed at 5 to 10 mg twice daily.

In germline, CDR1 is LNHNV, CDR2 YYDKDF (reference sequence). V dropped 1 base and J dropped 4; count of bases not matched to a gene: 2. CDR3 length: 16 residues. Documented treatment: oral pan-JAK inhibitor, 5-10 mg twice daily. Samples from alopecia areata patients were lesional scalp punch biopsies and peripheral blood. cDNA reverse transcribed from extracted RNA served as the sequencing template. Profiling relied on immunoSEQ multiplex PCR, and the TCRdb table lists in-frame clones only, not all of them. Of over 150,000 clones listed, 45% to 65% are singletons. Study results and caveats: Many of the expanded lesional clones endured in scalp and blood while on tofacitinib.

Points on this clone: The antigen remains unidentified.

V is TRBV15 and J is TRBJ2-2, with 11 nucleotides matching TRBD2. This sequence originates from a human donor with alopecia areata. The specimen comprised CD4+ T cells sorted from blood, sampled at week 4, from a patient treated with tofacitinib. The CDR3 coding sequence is TGTGCCACCAGCAGAGGGACTAGCGGGCTCACCGGGGAGCTGTTTTTT. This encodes CATSRGTSGLTGELFF.